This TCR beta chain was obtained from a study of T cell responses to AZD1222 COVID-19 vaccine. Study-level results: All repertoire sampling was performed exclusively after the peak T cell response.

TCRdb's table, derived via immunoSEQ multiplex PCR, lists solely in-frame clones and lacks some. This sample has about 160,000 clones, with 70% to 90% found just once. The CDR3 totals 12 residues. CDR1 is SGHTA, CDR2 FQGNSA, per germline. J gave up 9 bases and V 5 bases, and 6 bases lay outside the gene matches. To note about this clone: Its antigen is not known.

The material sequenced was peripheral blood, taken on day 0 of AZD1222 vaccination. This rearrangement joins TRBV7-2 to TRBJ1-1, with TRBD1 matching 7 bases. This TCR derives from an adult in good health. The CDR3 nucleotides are TGTGCCAGCAGCGACAGGGTGTCCAAAGCTTTCTTT. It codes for CASSDRVSKAFF. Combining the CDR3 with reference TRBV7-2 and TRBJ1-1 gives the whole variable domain GAGVSQSPSNKVTEKGKDVELRCDPISGHTALYWYRQSLGQGLEFLIYFQGNSAPDKSGLPSDRFSAERTGGSVSTLTIQRTQQEDSAVYLCASSDRVSKAFFGQGTRLTVV.